Listed below are T cell receptor beta chains from one sample, sequenced in a study of T-cell memory formation after mild COVID-19. TCRdb fed the 5' RACE reads into MiXCR, producing one record per CDR3 protein. The sample yields about 560,000 distinct CDR3 sequences, about a fifth seen once. Sequenced input: PBMCs or a T cell subset sorted from them (not recorded which). The receptors originated from an adult woman who had mild COVID-19 (a few samples of this study predate the infection). Cell type and time point are not known. CDR3s include the opening cysteine and the closing phenylalanine or tryptophan. A D gene is named only where the DNA matches it firmly. Size values are once, few and many counts, or a class for expanded clones, and some rows have none.

>TRBJ2-1|TRBV7-8|TRBD1|few
CASSLRGRENNEQFF
TGTGCCAGCAGCTTAAGGGGGCGAGAAAACAATGAGCAGTTCTTC
>TRBJ2-2|TRBV6-2/TRBV6-3|TRBD2|few
CASIGGLAVFTGELFF
TGTGCCAGCATCGGAGGACTAGCGGTTTTCACCGGGGAGCTGTTTTTT
>TRBJ2-7|TRBV12-3/TRBV12-4|NA|few
CASSFAQMREQYF
TGTGCCAGCAGTTTTGCCCAGATGAGGGAGCAGTACTTC
>TRBJ1-1|TRBV5-1|NA|NA
CASRRGATEAFF
TGCGCCAGCAGGCGGGGGGCCACTGAAGCTTTCTTT
>TRBJ2-7|TRBV29-1|NA|NA
CSVGGPLGRGGYEQYF
TGCAGCGTTGGAGGTCCTCTGGGCAGGGGAGGCTACGAGCAGTACTTC
>TRBJ2-3|TRBV6-2/TRBV6-3|TRBD2|NA
CASSSGLAGEATQYF
TGTGCCAGCAGTTCAGGACTAGCGGGAGAGGCTACGCAGTATTTT
>TRBJ1-2|TRBV24-1|NA|NA
CATSDSSDSGGYGYTF
TGTGCCACCAGTGATTCTTCGGATTCAGGAGGCTATGGCTACACCTTC
>TRBJ2-1|TRBV7-2|TRBD2|NA
CASNLGEGRIQNFF
TGTGCCAGCAACTTAGGGGAGGGCCGAATCCAGAATTTCTTC
>TRBJ2-3|TRBV7-9|TRBD1|few
CASSARDRDTDTQYF
TGTGCCAGCAGCGCCCGGGACAGGGATACAGATACGCAGTATTTT
>TRBJ2-7|TRBV20-1|TRBD2|few
CSARPRGTSGAYEQYF
TGCAGTGCTAGGCCTCGCGGGACTAGCGGAGCCTACGAGCAGTACTTC
>TRBJ2-3|TRBV5-1|TRBD2|few
CASSKRGISGDTQYF
TGCGCCAGCAGCAAGCGGGGGATCTCCGGAGATACGCAGTATTTT
>TRBJ2-7|TRBV19|NA|few
CASSIRETYEQYF
TGTGCCAGTAGTATTCGGGAGACCTACGAGCAGTACTTC
>TRBJ2-1|TRBV5-1|NA|NA
CASSLASGDYNEQFF
TGCGCCAGCAGCTTGGCGAGTGGGGATTACAATGAGCAGTTCTTC
>TRBJ2-1|TRBV29-1|TRBD2|few
CSVEGTSGHNEQFF
TGCAGCGTTGAAGGGACTAGCGGGCACAATGAGCAGTTCTTC
>TRBJ2-7|TRBV5-1|TRBD1|few
CASSQDRHAYEQYF
TGCGCCAGCAGCCAGGACAGGCACGCGTACGAGCAGTACTTC
>TRBJ2-3|TRBV11-3|TRBD2|NA
CASSREGRLAGATLDTQYF
TGTGCCAGCAGCAGAGAGGGGAGGCTAGCGGGAGCCACTCTGGATACGCAGTATTTT
>TRBJ1-1|TRBV5-1|NA|NA
CASSLWDDLVTEAFF
TGCGCCAGCAGCTTGTGGGATGACCTTGTGACTGAAGCTTTCTTT
>TRBJ1-1|TRBV20-1|NA|few
CSARPNTEAFF
TGCAGTGCTAGACCGAACACTGAAGCTTTCTTT
>TRBJ2-1|TRBV23-1|NA|few
CASSQVTGGITNNEQFF
TGCGCCAGCAGTCAAGTGACAGGCGGGATCACCAACAATGAGCAGTTCTTC
>TRBJ2-7|TRBV6-2/TRBV6-3|NA|few
CASSGQISYEQYF
TGTGCCAGCAGTGGACAAATCTCCTACGAGCAGTACTTC
>TRBJ2-1|TRBV6-2/TRBV6-3|NA|NA
CASGGAYNEQFF
TGTGCCAGCGGCGGGGCTTACAATGAGCAGTTCTTC
>TRBJ1-2|TRBV24-1|TRBD1|NA
CATSDFGTGSGYTF
TGTGCCACCAGTGATTTTGGGACAGGGAGTGGCTACACCTTC
>TRBJ1-2|TRBV18|TRBD1|few
CASSPQPTGNYGYTF
TGTGCCAGCTCACCGCAACCGACAGGGAACTATGGCTACACCTTC
>TRBJ1-4|TRBV20-1|TRBD1|NA
CSASLPRQGQGEKLFF
TGCAGTGCTAGTCTACCCCGACAGGGTCAAGGGGAAAAACTGTTTTTT
>TRBJ1-5|TRBV19|NA|NA
CATQGSRVNQPQHF
TGTGCCACTCAGGGGAGCAGAGTCAATCAGCCCCAGCATTTT
>TRBJ1-5|TRBV4-1|NA|NA
CASSQPGHFGQPQHF
TGCGCCAGCAGCCAACCGGGACACTTCGGCCAGCCCCAGCATTTT
>TRBJ2-1|TRBV3-1|TRBD2|few
CASSPEKIAGKYNEQFF
TGTGCCAGCAGCCCCGAAAAGATAGCGGGGAAATACAATGAGCAGTTCTTC
>TRBJ2-1|TRBV4-2|NA|few
CASSLAGLARYNEQFF
TGTGCCAGCAGCCTAGCCGGGCTAGCGAGATACAATGAGCAGTTCTTC
>TRBJ1-5|TRBV20-1|TRBD1|few
CSASVQGYSNQPQHF
TGCAGTGCTAGTGTACAGGGGTATAGCAATCAGCCCCAGCATTTT
>TRBJ2-7|TRBV6-5|NA|NA
CASKSSSYEQYF
TGTGCCAGCAAGAGTAGCTCCTACGAGCAGTACTTC
>TRBJ2-7|TRBV20-1|NA|NA
CSARDRGLIEQYF
TGCAGTGCTAGAGATCGGGGTCTCATCGAGCAGTACTTC
>TRBJ2-1|TRBV6-6|NA|few
CASSYDIRGYNEQFF
TGTGCCAGCAGTTATGATATCCGGGGATACAATGAGCAGTTCTTC
>TRBJ2-7|TRBV30|NA|few
CAWSEGGSSYEQYF
TGTGCCTGGAGTGAAGGGGGTTCGTCCTACGAGCAGTACTTC
>TRBJ2-1|TRBV7-2|NA|NA
CASSLAFSIQRQFF
TGTGCCAGCAGCTTAGCGTTCAGTATACAAAGGCAGTTCTTC